This entry lists 20 T cell receptor beta chains sequenced from one sample in a study of patients and donors after allogeneic stem cell transplantation. TCRdb reprocessed the RT-PCR reads via MiXCR and lists one record per CDR3 protein. The data show about 74,000 distinct CDR3 sequences, with more than 20% seen just once and around a quarter held by the top ten. Sequencing used blood, either unsorted or a sorted T cell fraction (not recorded which). The receptors originated from a human donor who was either an allogeneic HSCT recipient or a stem cell or donor lymphocyte infusion donor (not recorded which). It is not recorded whose cells these are; they may come from a transplant donor.

This clonotype turned up a few times. The J gene is TRBJ1-1, the V gene TRBV9; D may be TRBD1 (5 bases). Trimming left V 2 bases short and J 1 base short, with 9 bases between. Germline V gene lookup returns CDR1 SGDLS and CDR2 YYNGEE. The CDR3 has 14 residues. CDR3 bases: TGTGCCAGCAGCGTGGGGACGGCGAACACTGAAGCTTTCTTT. This sequence encodes CASSVGTANTEAFF.

A word on this clonotype: A read error may explain this, as a much larger clone is one base away. Given the absence of the conserved phenylalanine or tryptophan at the CDR3 end, a read error is likely. This chain joins TRBV12-3 or TRBV12-4 and TRBJ1-5; D is undetermined. CDR3 length: 14 residues. Trimming took 4 bases from V and 3 from J, leaving 10 bases between them. The CDR3 region has the DNA TGTGCCAGCAGTTCCGCTCGGATCAATCAGCCCCAGCATTTG. Its translation is CASSSARINQPQHL.

This clonotype occurred a few times. The chain carries TRBV12-3 or TRBV12-4 and TRBJ1-1; tentatively, D is TRBD1 (5 bases). The CDR3 extends over 13 amino acids. The V end lost 7 bases, the J end lost 4 bases, and 13 bases lay between the germline ends. CDR3 in amino acids: CASNMGPRTEAFF. The CDR3 DNA reads as TGTGCCAGCAACATGGGGCCCCGCACTGAAGCTTTCTTT.

This chain uses TRBV19 with TRBJ2-1; 9 bases are a match to TRBD2. V lost 7 bases to trimming and J lost 9 bases; unmatched junction nucleotides: 4. The CDR3 length is 12 residues. Germline V gives CDR1 LNHDA, CDR2 SQIVND (reference sequence). CDR3 sequence reads: CASKGGRVEQFF. In nucleotides, the CDR3 is TGTGCCAGTAAGGGCGGGAGGGTTGAGCAGTTCTTC.

CDR3 nucleotide sequence: TGTGCCAGCAGTTACGCATCCGGGAGCACAGATACGCAGTATTTT. This translates into CASSYASGSTDTQYF. V gene TRBV6-2 or TRBV6-3 combines with J gene TRBJ2-3; D remains ambiguous. The germline V gene has CDR1 MNHEY and CDR2 SVGEGT. The CDR3 sequence is 15 residues long. V was shortened by 2 bases and J by 0 bases, with 9 bases between the two germline ends.

The genes are TRBV12-5 and TRBJ1-5; D remains ambiguous. V was pared by 4 bases and J by 6 bases, with 13 bases between. Germline assignment: CDR1 LGHNT and CDR2 FRNRAP. The CDR3 sequence is 14 residues long. The CDR3 DNA sequence: TGTGCTAGTGGTTCACTCGGGCCTAGTCAGCCCCAGCATTTT. Translation: CASGSLGPSQPQHF.

The rearrangement joins TRBV5-1 to TRBJ1-6, with D hard to call. CDR1 is SGHRS and CDR2 is YFSETQ in the germline V gene. Trimming took off 0 bases at V and 10 bases at J, with 11 bases between the two ends. This CDR3 region has 14 residues. The DNA of the CDR3 is TGCGCCAGCAGCTTGGGGGTCGGAAAGTCACCCCTCCACTTT. This codes for CASSLGVGKSPLHF.

This clonotype was seen a few times. This chain connects TRBV6-6 to TRBJ1-3; D gene uncertain. The CDR3 length is 16 residues. Germline CDR1 is MNHNY and CDR2 is SVGAGI (reference sequence). Trimming shortened V by 4 bases and J by 0 bases, and 13 bases separated the two germline ends. CDR3 residues: CASSFPFPRSGNTIYF. CDR3 DNA: TGTGCCAGCAGTTTCCCCTTCCCACGCTCTGGAAACACCATATATTTT.

The CDR3 here is CASSFISVTGGIRGTEAFF. DNA for the CDR3: TGTGCCAGCAGTTTCATATCCGTAACAGGGGGAATAAGAGGGACTGAAGCTTTCTTT. The chain joins TRBV27 to TRBJ1-1; 8 positions match TRBD1. From germline, CDR1 is MNHEY and CDR2 SMNVEV (reference sequence). Trimming took 3 bases from V and 5 from J; bases not matched to a gene: 20. This CDR3 has 19 amino acids.

The sample holds a few counts of this clonotype. The chain has TRBV7-9 and TRBJ2-7; D not certain. Germline CDR1 reads SEHNR; CDR2 reads FQNEAQ (reference sequence). There are 14 residues in the CDR3. Trimming removed 5 bases from V and 2 bases from J, with 13 bases in between. The CDR3 is CASSLALPPYEQYF. CDR3 bases: TGTGCCAGCAGCCTGGCCCTGCCCCCCTACGAGCAGTACTTC. Full variable domain (remainder filled in from reference TRBV7-9 and TRBJ2-7): DTGVSQNPRHKITKRGQNVTFRCDPISEHNRLYWYRQTLGQGPEFLTYFQNEAQLEKSRLLSDRFSAERPKGSFSTLEIQRTEQGDSAMYLCASSLALPPYEQYFGPGTRLTVT.

This chain joins TRBV12-3 or TRBV12-4 and TRBJ1-1; D remains unclear. V lost 3 bases, J lost 3 bases, and 11 bases lay in between. The CDR3 has 14 residues. The CDR3 bases are TGTGCCAGCAGTTTTATGACGTTGGACACTGAAGCTTTCTTT. It specifies CASSFMTLDTEAFF.

This clonotype was counted a few times. The V call is TRBV20-1, the J call TRBJ1-4; possible D gene TRBD1, 6 bases. The V and J ends lost 0 bases and 8 bases respectively, with 10 bases between them. CDR3 length: 13 residues. Germline V gives CDR1 DFQATT, CDR2 SNEGSKA (reference sequence). The DNA of the CDR3 is TGCAGTGCTAGAGATCGGGGGCAAGAAAAACTGTTTTTT. This sequence encodes CSARDRGQEKLFF.

This clonotype was seen only a few times. The chain recombines TRBV5-8 with TRBJ1-4; D not resolved. In germline, CDR1 is SGHTS, CDR2 YDEGEE. CDR3 length: 13 amino acids. Trimming took 6 bases from V and 8 from J, leaving 14 bases between them. The CDR3 DNA is TGTGCCAGCACCGAGTTCCACCCCGAAAAACTGTTTTTT. It specifies CASTEFHPEKLFF.

The sample holds a few counts of this clonotype. This rearrangement joins TRBV15 to TRBJ1-4; D may be TRBD1 (5 bases). Germline CDR1 and CDR2: LNHNV and YYDKDF (reference sequence). CDR3 length equals 14 residues. The V end was cut by 2 bases, the J end by 9 bases, with 13 bases between. This chain's CDR3 is CATSRPREMKKLFF. The CDR3 region has the DNA TGTGCCACCAGCAGACCCAGGGAGATGAAAAAACTGTTTTTT.

In regard to this clonotype: Relative to the germline gene, one junction end is altered; a read error may explain this. The chain recombines TRBV12-3 or TRBV12-4 with TRBJ1-1; no definite D call. This CDR3 contains 14 residues. CDR3 nucleotides: TGCACCTCCAGGAAGGGAGAACCGAACACTGAAGCTTTCTTT. Amino acids: CTSRKGEPNTEAFF.

V and J are TRBV7-3 and TRBJ2-1; TRBD2 matches at 14 bases. The V and J ends lost 5 bases and 5 bases, in that order; junction bases with no gene match: 5. The CDR3 runs to 16 residues. Germline assignment: CDR1 SGHTA and CDR2 FQGTGA. The CDR3 region is CASSRQGLAGDNEQFF. CDR3 sequence (DNA): TGTGCCAGCAGCCGGCAGGGACTAGCGGGGGACAATGAGCAGTTCTTC.

This chain connects TRBV5-5 to TRBJ2-7; 7 bases match TRBD2. The CDR3 length is 14 residues. Germline CDR1 SGHKS, CDR2 YYEKEE (reference sequence). J lost 4 bases, V lost 0 bases, and 4 bases had no gene match. The CDR3 DNA reads TGTGCCAGCAGCTTGGGCTTACTAGCGTACGAGCAGTACTTC. Translated, it gives CASSLGLLAYEQYF.

This clonotype was observed a few times. This chain links TRBV5-5 with TRBJ2-7, with 8 bases fitting TRBD1. CDR1 and CDR2 (germline): SGHKS, YYEKEE (reference sequence). The ends lost 4 bases at V and 4 bases at J; junction bases unmatched: 10. The CDR3 runs to 15 residues. The CDR3 DNA reads TGTGCCAGCAGCCTCCCGAGGACAGGGATTTACGAGCAGTACTTC. It yields the protein CASSLPRTGIYEQYF.

V is TRBV10-3 and J is TRBJ1-5; D gene uncertain. This CDR3 contains 13 residues. Looked up from germline, CDR1 is ENHRY and CDR2 is SYGVKD. V was trimmed by 8 bases and J by 4 bases, leaving 12 bases between them. The CDR3 is CAIGKVSNQPQHF. As DNA, the CDR3 is TGTGCCATCGGAAAAGTTTCGAATCAGCCCCAGCATTTT.

In DNA, the CDR3 is TGTGCCAGCAGTTGGGACAGCAGGAATGGCTACACCTTC. Translation gives CASSWDSRNGYTF. The chain joins TRBV12-3 or TRBV12-4 to TRBJ1-2, with TRBD1 matching 7 bases. This CDR3 comprises 13 residues. V dropped 4 bases and J dropped 6; count of bases not matched to a gene: 5.